The 30 T cell receptor beta chains in this list originate from one sample, sequenced in a study of CXCR3-negative and CXCR3-positive naive CD8 T cells. Libraries of TRB cDNA were made by 5' RACE and carried UMIs. Each CDR3 protein gets one entry in TCRdb, which reprocessed the 5' RACE reads and gives no DNA. The table lists tens of thousands of distinct CDR3 sequences. The source material was naive CXCR3- CD8+ T cells from blood. Stated subset: CD45RO-CCR7+CD27+CD95- naive CD8+ T cells lacking CXCR3 (TNR3-). The receptor set was obtained from a human donor in good health. Some clones in this sample may be carry-over from other donors' samples.

Frequency places this clonotype as medium-sized. The rearrangement uses TRBV29-1 and TRBJ1-3. The CDR3 is 11 residues long. In germline, CDR1 is SQVTM, CDR2 ANQGSEA. This chain's CDR3 is CSGSSGNTIYF.

V is TRBV14 and J is TRBJ2-7. This CDR3 spans 15 amino acids. CDR1 is SGHDN, CDR2 FVKESK, per germline. Here the CDR3 reads CASSRQFEPFYEQYF.

This sequence joins TRBV12-3 or TRBV12-4 and TRBJ1-5; TCRdb reports TRBD1, a call that lacks DNA to check it against. The CDR3 contains 14 residues. The CDR3 sequence is CASSLQQEGQPQHF.

V gene TRBV29-1 combines with J gene TRBJ2-5; the D call of TRBD2 rests on TCRdb alone, since no DNA is present to check it. The CDR3 has 19 residues. Germline V gene lookup returns CDR1 SQVTM and CDR2 ANQGSEA. CDR3 loop: CSVELSMWVAGGLGETQYF.

J is TRBJ2-7 and V is TRBV6-2 or TRBV6-3. This CDR3 comprises 14 residues. Germline CDR1 MNHEY, CDR2 SVGEGT. CDR3 region: CASSYSTSAHEQYF.

The gene calls are TRBV4-2 and TRBJ2-7; there is no DNA to check the TCRdb D call of TRBD1. This CDR3 is built from 14 residues. The germline gives CDR1 LGHNA, CDR2 YNFKEQ. The chain's CDR3 is CASSRTGGIHEQYF.

The chain carries TRBV28 and TRBJ2-1. The germline V gene encodes CDR1 MDHEN and CDR2 SYDVKM. CDR3 length: 13 amino acids. CDR3 amino acids: CASSLGPYSEQFF.

The chain uses TRBV7-9 and TRBJ2-5; TCRdb lists TRBD1, though no DNA is available to test this call. Germline CDR1 reads SEHNR; CDR2 reads FQNEAQ (reference sequence). There are 14 residues in the CDR3. CDR3 protein: CASSPGQGQETQYF.

The chain employs TRBV29-1 and TRBJ2-7; the TRBD1 assignment by TCRdb is unverifiable without DNA. The CDR3 has 12 amino acids. Germline lookup yields CDR1 SQVTM and CDR2 ANQGSEA. The CDR3 region is CSVEGTSYEQYF.

The chain is built from TRBV3-1 and TRBJ1-5. Germline CDR1 is LGHDT and CDR2 is YNNKEL (reference sequence). The CDR3 loop spans 14 amino acids. This chain's CDR3 is CASSQFGGNQPQHF.

This chain uses TRBV28 with TRBJ2-1; without DNA, the TCRdb call of TRBD2 cannot be checked. Germline CDR1 reads MDHEN; CDR2 reads SYDVKM. The CDR3 spans 13 residues. The CDR3 region is CASSGGDYNEQFF.

This chain uses TRBV29-1 with TRBJ2-7; without DNA, the TCRdb call of TRBD2 cannot be checked. CDR3 size: 13 residues. The germline V gene has CDR1 SQVTM and CDR2 ANQGSEA. CDR3 region: CSARLAAAYEQYF.

This clonotype shows up as medium-sized by frequency. The rearrangement uses TRBV15 and TRBJ1-2. The CDR3 contains 17 residues. Germline CDR1 LNHNV, CDR2 YYDKDF (reference sequence). The CDR3 spells CATSSTNLGLRNYGYTF.

The chain is built from TRBV28 and TRBJ1-1; TCRdb proposes TRBD1, but this gene call is untestable without DNA. The CDR3 has 14 residues. Germline-derived CDR1 and CDR2 are MDHEN and SYDVKM. This CDR3 is CASIPSGPRPEAFF.

The chain has TRBV9 and TRBJ1-1; the D gene TCRdb calls, TRBD1, cannot be checked with no DNA. Germline V lookup: CDR1 SGDLS, CDR2 YYNGEE. The CDR3 runs 17 residues. CDR3 amino acids: CASSAGGRVWANTEAFF.

The V and J genes are TRBV5-8 and TRBJ2-7. This CDR3 is built from 15 residues. The V gene's germline CDR1 is SGHTS and CDR2 YDEGEE. The CDR3: CASSLGPDGSYEQYF.

The gene calls are TRBV4-2 and TRBJ1-1. CDR1 and CDR2 (germline): LGHNA, YNFKEQ. This CDR3 is built from 13 residues. This CDR3 is CASSQRGDTEAFF.

This clonotype registers medium-sized by frequency. This chain's CDR3 is CATSRGTDSYEQYF. The chain employs TRBV15 and TRBJ2-7. The CDR3 sequence is 14 residues long. Per germline, CDR1 LNHNV and CDR2 YYDKDF (reference sequence).

The chain employs TRBV28 and TRBJ2-5; checking the TCRdb D call of TRBD2 is not possible without DNA. The CDR3 length is 14 residues. The germline V gene has CDR1 MDHEN and CDR2 SYDVKM. The chain's CDR3 is CATTSETLQETQYF.

According to its frequency, this clonotype is medium-sized (0.01 to 0.1%). The chain uses TRBV29-1 and TRBJ2-2; TCRdb gives TRBD2 as the D gene, but with no DNA this cannot be confirmed. CDR3 length: 16 residues. Germline-derived CDR1 and CDR2 are SQVTM and ANQGSEA. The CDR3 is CSVEGGSEGLAGELFF.

The genes are TRBV12-3 or TRBV12-4 and TRBJ1-1; TCRdb picks TRBD1, but there is no DNA to check that call. There are 17 residues in the CDR3. CDR3 loop: CASSLDLPGTANTEAFF.

This chain uses TRBV5-1 with TRBJ2-5; TCRdb outputs TRBD2, but without DNA this stays unchecked. Germline V gene sequence: CDR1 SGHRS, CDR2 YFSETQ. The CDR3 is 16 amino acids. The chain's CDR3 is CASSLALLADEETQYF.

The chain is built from TRBV15 and TRBJ2-3; TCRdb's D call of TRBD1 is untestable without DNA. The CDR3 sequence is 16 residues long. Germline assignment: CDR1 LNHNV and CDR2 YYDKDF (reference sequence). The CDR3 here is CATSRERGGPSDTQYF.

The rearrangement uses TRBV21-1 and TRBJ2-7. TRBV21-1 is described as a pseudogene. This CDR3 contains 13 residues. The CDR3 sequence: CASPQTPAHEQYF.

V is TRBV27 and J is TRBJ2-5; TCRdb proposes TRBD1, but this gene call is untestable without DNA. The CDR3 has 16 residues. Germline-derived CDR1 and CDR2 are MNHEY and SMNVEV (reference sequence). CDR3 amino acids: CASSLTPGGFPETQYF.

This rearrangement joins TRBV7-8 to TRBJ2-5. Germline V gene lookup returns CDR1 SGHVS and CDR2 FQNEAQ. This CDR3 is built from 15 residues. This CDR3 is CASSGSGVEEETQYF.

The chain links TRBV7-3 to TRBJ2-7. Germline V gene lookup returns CDR1 SGHTA and CDR2 FQGTGA. CDR3 length: 14 residues. CDR3 in amino acids: CASSLLGSSYEQYF. The whole variable domain, remainder taken from reference TRBV7-3 and TRBJ2-7, is GAGVSQTPSNKVTEKGKYVELRCDPISGHTALYWYRQSLGQGPEFLIYFQGTGAADDSGLPNDRFFAVRPEGSVSTLKIQRTERGDSAVYLCASSLLGSSYEQYFGPGTRLTVT.

The rearrangement joins TRBV6-2 or TRBV6-3 to TRBJ2-7; TCRdb returns TRBD1, unconfirmable since there is no DNA. CDR3 length equals 14 residues. Per the germline V gene, CDR1 is MNHEY and CDR2 is SVGEGT. The CDR3 spells CASSYGTEAYEQYF.

V usage is TRBV28 and J usage is TRBJ2-7; TCRdb reports TRBD1, a call that lacks DNA to check it against. CDR1 and CDR2 (germline): MDHEN, SYDVKM. The CDR3 covers 12 residues. CDR3 loop: CASRRDSYEQYF. Together with reference TRBV28 and TRBJ2-7, the CDR3 gives the full variable domain: DVKVTQSSRYLVKRTGEKVFLECVQDMDHENMFWYRQDPGLGLRLIYFSYDVKMKEKGDIPEGYSVSREKKERFSLILESASTNQTSMYLCASRRDSYEQYFGPGTRLTVT.

This chain links TRBV29-1 with TRBJ2-1; TCRdb's D gene call, TRBD1, goes unchecked for lack of DNA. The germline gives CDR1 SQVTM, CDR2 ANQGSEA. The CDR3 covers 15 residues. This chain's CDR3 is CSVDSQGTSDNEQFF.